A single T cell receptor beta chain is shown here with its context. What it binds is unknown. The PCR used 60 Vbeta and 13 Jbeta primers. Sequenced by immunoSEQ multiplex PCR; TCRdb stores in-frame clones only, minus some. Of 150,000 to 200,000 clones listed, about 87% were seen once; the top ten hold more than 1.5%. The data stem from a study of cytomegalovirus exposure and HLA in healthy donors. CDR3 size: 18 residues. Per the germline V gene, CDR1 is LGHNA and CDR2 is YNFKEQ. J was trimmed by 0 bases and V by 0 bases; bases with no gene match: 4. Study-level points and caveats: Some V segments (TRBV6-2 and TRBV6-3 among them) were excluded as indistinguishable. Later work associated approximately 17,000 TCR beta sequences with HLA alleles at 0.05 false discovery rate. Using the classifier, cytomegalovirus status was reportedly diagnosed with high specificity and sensitivity.

The source of this sequence is a woman aged 18-29 years in good health and CMV-seronegative. The chain joins TRBV4-2 to TRBJ1-3; the match to TRBD1 covers 11 bases. The sequencing input was PBMCs. The CDR3 bases are TGTGCCAGCAGCCAAGAGAGGGGGACAGGGGGCTCTGGAAACACCATATATTTT. It encodes CASSQERGTGGSGNTIYF.